This TCR beta chain came from a study of neurological immune-mediated disorders. With regard to this clonotype: The antigen remains undetermined.

Synthesis of cDNA was performed by 5'RACE using 10-nucleotide random UMIs. TCRdb reprocessed the 5' RACE reads with MiXCR, giving one entry per CDR3 protein. This table holds tens of thousands of distinct CDR3 sequences, 10% found once. Whole-study findings and limits: Patients with HTLV-1-associated myelopathy had the highest level of TCR clonal expansion, whereas patients with multiple sclerosis had the lowest level, falling beneath the level found in healthy controls.

The study used blood bank volunteers in Maryland, USA, as healthy controls. A total of 2 million PBMCs stored at -80 degrees C provided the unsorted libraries. The specimen was PBMCs. The clonotype originates from a man aged 35 to 55 in good health.

In DNA form, the CDR3 reads TGCGCCAGCGTCCAAGCGGGGACCACCGGGGAGCTGTTTTTT. Its protein product is CASVQAGTTGELFF. V usage is TRBV5-1 and J usage is TRBJ2-2; 7 bases agree with TRBD2. With 7 bases clipped from V and 4 bases from J, the junction kept 7 bases outside the gene matches. The CDR3 sequence is 14 residues long. Germline CDR1 is SGHRS and CDR2 is YFSETQ. Full variable domain (outside the CDR3, taken from reference TRBV5-1 and TRBJ2-2): KAGVTQTPRYLIKTRGQQVTLSCSPISGHRSVSWYQQTPGQGLQFLFEYFSETQRNKGNFPGRFSGRQFSNSRSEMNVSTLELGDSALYLCASVQAGTTGELFFGEGSRLTVL.